This TCR beta chain was profiled in a study of cytomegalovirus exposure and HLA in healthy donors. Turning to the study itself: Some 80 million unique TCRs from HLA-typed donors were held in an early data release. Whole-study findings and limits: What TCR beta sequences reportedly achieved was accurate prediction of HLA-A and HLA-B alleles in most subjects.

13 Jbeta primers and 60 Vbeta primers were used for the PCR. This table comes from immunoSEQ multiplex PCR, and its TCRdb copy is limited to in-frame clones, with some not included. The data contain approximately 250,000 clones, roughly 84% of them singletons. Note on this clone: Its antigen is as yet unknown.

Looked up from germline, CDR1 is MNHEY and CDR2 is SVGAGI. V was trimmed by 7 bases and J by 3 bases, leaving 17 bases between them. This CDR3 has 15 residues. J is TRBJ2-3 and V is TRBV6-5, with a weak D call TRBD2 (6 bases). The clonotype was recovered from a girl aged 2 to 9 in good health and CMV-seronegative. The sample taken for sequencing was PBMCs. The CDR3 reads CASTKGRRKTDTQYF. In nucleotides, the CDR3 is TGTGCCAGCACAAAGGGGAGGAGAAAGACAGATACGCAGTATTTT.